Included here is one TCR beta chain sequence, with context. This clonotype was recorded many times. The antigen this receptor binds is unknown. Base qualities are not provided; no much larger clone lies one nucleotide away. These data come from a study of regulatory T cells in long-lasting Graves disease listed by TCRdb under 2021. About the full investigation: Persistent Graves' disease was defined as persistently positive TSH receptor autoantibodies together with antithyroid drug treatment for over 5 years. In the clinical cohort, patients with persistent Graves' disease had used antithyroid drugs for an average of about 9.4 years. The study was conducted in China and was registered as a clinical trial. A total of some 35 samples underwent TCR sequencing, from about 13 patients with persistent Graves' disease and some 20 patients with newly diagnosed Graves' disease. Peripheral blood TCR sequencing and RNA sequencing compared persistent Graves' disease patients with newly diagnosed Graves' disease patients. The paper as a whole reports these results and caveats: Lower TCR Shannon entropy and fewer highly expanded clones were observed in persistent Graves' disease patients than in newly diagnosed patients, which suggested clonal expansion. The small sample size was acknowledged by the authors as a limitation that may reduce accuracy. Peripheral blood alone was examined, since thyroid tissue, which constituted the primary lesion, could not be accessed. Persistent patients shared more public clonotypes among themselves (approximately 2,500) than newly diagnosed patients did (over 950). TRBV28, TRBJ1-2 and TRBJ2-5 were preferentially used in persistent disease, while TRBV20-1 and TRBJ2-1 were favored in newly diagnosed disease. Sequencing and analysis were restricted to the TCR beta chain.

V is pruned by 7 bases and J by 5 bases, leaving 14 bases of the junction without a gene match. In the germline V gene, CDR1 corresponds to MNHNS and CDR2 to SASEGT. The CDR3 sequence holds 15 residues, the cysteine and phenylalanine included. Only the CDR3 part of the read is kept: 45 bases, read in frame from the first base. The library relied on multiplex PCR. This sample was sequenced with an Illumina HiSeq 4000. CDR3 regions were amplified by Arm-PCR with iRepertoire HTBI primers to construct TCR beta libraries. PCR products were gel purified before sequencing. The study's processing was this. Gene usage analysis of CDR3 amino acid clonotypes used the 55 to 80 TRBV and more than 13 TRBJ segments found across samples. Filtered high-quality paired reads were merged into contigs using COPE and FqMerger. Contigs were aligned with BLAST to IMGT TRBV, TRBD and TRBJ reference genes, and CDR3 was defined per IMGT. Any clonotype with a frequency above 0.1% was classified as a highly expanded clone. Shannon entropy served as the measure of repertoire diversity, while the Gini coefficient captured V-J evenness. Public clonotypes were defined as clonotypes shared by more than one individual. The public reads were run again by TCRdb, first through fastp at Q25 and then through MiXCR, and only productive beta chains were kept. Each entry merges the rows of one CDR3 protein and shows their most common DNA and genes. The V and J calls shown here were made by TCRdb, not taken from the authors' results. In this sample the table shows fewer than 450,000 distinct CDR3 sequences, about a fifth of which occur a single time. The ten largest clones capture more than 20% of the sample.

The time point tag for this specimen amounts to: persistent/refractory GD, antithyroid drugs over 5 years with positive TRAb. For both TCR sequencing and RNA sequencing, RNA was extracted from PBMCs in TRIzol. Graves' disease was diagnosed according to American Thyroid Association guidelines. The patients came from an endocrinology department in Xi'an, China. Each patient gave about 10 milliliters of peripheral blood, collected in an EDTA anticoagulant tube. Ficoll Paque Plus density gradient separation was used to isolate PBMCs, and no further T cell sorting was done. An Agilent 2100 Bioanalyzer and agarose gel were used to check RNA quality, while a NanoDrop 2000 measured RNA concentration.

This sequence was found in a female donor with Graves disease. Material: peripheral blood mononuclear cells (PBMCs), obtained when the disease was refractory, from a patient treated with antithyroid drugs. This sequence uses TRBV6-1 and TRBJ2-7; TRBD1 lines up with 7 middle nucleotides. The DNA sequence follows: TGTGCCAGCATTGACACCCCGACAGGGTTCAACGAGCAGTACTTC. This encodes CASIDTPTGFNEQYF.